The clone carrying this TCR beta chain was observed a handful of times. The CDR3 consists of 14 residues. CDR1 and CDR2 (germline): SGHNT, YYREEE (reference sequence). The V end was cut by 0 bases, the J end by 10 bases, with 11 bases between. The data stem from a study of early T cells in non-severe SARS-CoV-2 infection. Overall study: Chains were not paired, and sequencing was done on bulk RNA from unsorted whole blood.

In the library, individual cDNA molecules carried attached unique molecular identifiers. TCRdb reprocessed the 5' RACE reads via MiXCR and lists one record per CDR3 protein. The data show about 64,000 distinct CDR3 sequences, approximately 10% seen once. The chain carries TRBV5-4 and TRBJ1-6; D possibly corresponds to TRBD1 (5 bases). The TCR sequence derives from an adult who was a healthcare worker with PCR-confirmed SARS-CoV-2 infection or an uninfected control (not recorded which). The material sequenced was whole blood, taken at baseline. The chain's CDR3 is CASSLVRDGSPLHF. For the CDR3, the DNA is TGTGCCAGCAGCTTGGTCAGGGATGGATCACCCCTCCACTTT.